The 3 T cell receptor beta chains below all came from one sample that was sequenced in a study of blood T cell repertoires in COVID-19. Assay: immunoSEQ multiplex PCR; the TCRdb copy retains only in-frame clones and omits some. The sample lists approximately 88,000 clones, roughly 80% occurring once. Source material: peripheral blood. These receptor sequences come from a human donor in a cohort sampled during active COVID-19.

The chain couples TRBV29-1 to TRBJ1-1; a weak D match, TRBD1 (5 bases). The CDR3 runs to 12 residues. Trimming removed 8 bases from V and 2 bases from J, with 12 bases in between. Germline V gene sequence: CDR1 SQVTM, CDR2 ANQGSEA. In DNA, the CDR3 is TGCAGCTCACTGGGACTTAACACTGAAGCTTTCTTT. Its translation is CSSLGLNTEAFF.

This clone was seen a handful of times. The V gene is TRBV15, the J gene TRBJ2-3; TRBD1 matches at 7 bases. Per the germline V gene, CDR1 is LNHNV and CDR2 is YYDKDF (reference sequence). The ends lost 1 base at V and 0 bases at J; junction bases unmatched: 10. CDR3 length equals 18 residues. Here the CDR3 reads CATSRGGIGDSSTDTQYF. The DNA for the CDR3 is TGTGCCACCAGCAGAGGAGGGATCGGGGACAGCAGCACAGATACGCAGTATTTT. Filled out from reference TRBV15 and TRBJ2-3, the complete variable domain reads DAMVIQNPRYQVTQFGKPVTLSCSQTLNHNVMYWYQQKSSQAPKLLFHYYDKDFNNEADTPDNFQSRRPNTSFCFLDIRSPGLGDTAMYLCATSRGGIGDSSTDTQYFGPGTRLTVL.

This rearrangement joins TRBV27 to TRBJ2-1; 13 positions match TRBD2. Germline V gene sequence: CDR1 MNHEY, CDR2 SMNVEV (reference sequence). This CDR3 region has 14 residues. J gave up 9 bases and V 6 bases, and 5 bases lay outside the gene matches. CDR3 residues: CASSLGLAGVEQFF. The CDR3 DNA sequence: TGTGCCAGCAGCCTTGGACTAGCGGGAGTTGAGCAGTTCTTC.